A selection of T cell receptor beta chains follows, all from one sample in a study of response to subunit inactivated influenza vaccine. MiXCR, applied by TCRdb to the RT-PCR reads, yields one record per CDR3 protein. The sample has 500,000 to 600,000 distinct CDR3 sequences, roughly 12% seen once. In addition, the sample was reused for a study of T cells expressing NK-cell markers.

The sample was PBMCs from blood, taken on the day of vaccination. These receptors originate from a man aged 45-60 years who received an inactivated influenza vaccine. Each CDR3 is given with its conserved first and last residue. The D gene is left open where the match is weak. Size values are once, few and many counts, or a class for expanded clones, and some rows have none.

clone_size d_call cdr3_length j_call v_call cdr3_nt cdr3_aa
few TRBD1 16 TRBJ1-6 TRBV7-2 TGTGCCAGCAGCTTAGTGGCCGGGACAGTTAATTCACCCCTCCACTTT CASSLVAGTVNSPLHF
many NA 15 TRBJ1-6 TRBV5-1 TGCGCCAGCAGCTTGGATGTTGGCAGCAATTCACCCCTCCACTTT CASSLDVGSNSPLHF
few NA 12 TRBJ2-1 TRBV20-1 TGCAGTGCTAGGCGGGAACCGAATGAGCAGTTCTTC CSARREPNEQFF
few NA 15 TRBJ2-7 TRBV4-2 TGTGCCAGCAGCCAAGATAGAGACAGCTCCTACGAGCAGTACTTC CASSQDRDSSYEQYF
many NA 15 TRBJ2-5 TRBV20-1 TGCAGTGCTAAGGGCTTACTTGCGAGACAAGAGACCCAGTACTTC CSAKGLLARQETQYF
many TRBD2 15 TRBJ2-7 TRBV27 TGTGCCAGCAGTTTGAGAAGCGGGGGGGCCCACGAGCAGTACTTC CASSLRSGGAHEQYF
few TRBD2 16 TRBJ2-3 TRBV15 TGTGCCACCAGCAGAACGACTAGCGGGATACAAGATACGCAGTATTTT CATSRTTSGIQDTQYF
many NA 17 TRBJ2-2 TRBV4-1 TGCGCCAGCAGCCAAGATCGCCGGGGGAGAAACACCGGGGAGCTGTTTTTT CASSQDRRGRNTGELFF
few TRBD1 16 TRBJ2-7 TRBV12-3/TRBV12-4 TGTGCCAGCAGTTTGCTACCGGGACAGGGAACCTACGAGCAGTACTTC CASSLLPGQGTYEQYF
many TRBD2 15 TRBJ2-1 TRBV12-3/TRBV12-4 TGTGCCAGCACTCGGACTAGCGATTTGTATAATGAGCAGTTCTTC CASTRTSDLYNEQFF
many NA 11 TRBJ2-1 TRBV29-1 TGCAGCGTGCCGGGGCGGGATGCGCAGTTCTTC CSVPGRDAQFF
NA TRBD2 21 TRBJ2-1 TRBV11-1 TGTGCCAGCAGCTCCATTCTGACTAGCAGGACTACCGAAGGCTCCTACAATGAGCAGTTCTTC CASSSILTSRTTEGSYNEQFF
many NA 13 TRBJ2-7 TRBV20-1 TGCAGTGCTAGACCCGTGACTAGCTACGAGCAGTACTTC CSARPVTSYEQYF
NA NA 15 TRBJ1-1 TRBV4-2 TGTGCCAGCAGCCTCCGACAGGCCTCCAACACTGAAGCTTTCTTT CASSLRQASNTEAFF
NA NA 13 TRBJ1-1 TRBV7-9 TGTGCCAGCAGCGTACAGGGTTCGGCTGAAGCTTTCTTT CASSVQGSAEAFF
few NA 19 TRBJ2-1 TRBV4-2 TGTGCCAGCAGCCAAGTGGGGTTCGAGGGGGGGCCATCCTACAATGAGCAGTTCTTC CASSQVGFEGGPSYNEQFF
NA NA 14 TRBJ2-2 TRBV2 TGTGCCAGCAGAGAACAGTATGCCACCGGGGAGCTGTTTTTT CASREQYATGELFF
NA TRBD2 15 TRBJ2-5 TRBV20-1 TGCAGTGCTACCCCGGGAAGCGGGAGAACAGAGACCCAGTACTTC CSATPGSGRTETQYF
few NA 16 TRBJ2-1 TRBV7-6 TGTGCCAGCAGCCCAGCGCGGGGCTCCGGGGGCAATGAGCAGTTCTTC CASSPARGSGGNEQFF
NA NA 16 TRBJ2-1 TRBV4-3 TGCGCCAGCAGCCAAGAGGAGATTAGCTCCTACAATGAGCAGTTCTTC CASSQEEISSYNEQFF
NA TRBD1 15 TRBJ2-7 TRBV5-1 TGCGCCAGCAGCGCCGGACAGGAGAGGTCTTACGAGCAGTACTTC CASSAGQERSYEQYF
NA NA 13 TRBJ1-2 TRBV7-2 TGTGCCAGCAGCTCGGGACCGCTCTATGGCTACACCTTC CASSSGPLYGYTF
many NA 15 TRBJ2-3 TRBV10-2 TGCGCCAGCAGTGAGGAGGGACCGGTATTAGATACGCAGTATTTT CASSEEGPVLDTQYF
NA NA 12 TRBJ2-7 TRBV12-3/TRBV12-4 TGTGCAAGCAGGGGGGGGCTTCTCGAGCAGTACTTC CASRGGLLEQYF
many NA 14 TRBJ2-1 TRBV5-1 TGCGCCAGCAGCTTGCGCAGAGATTACAATGAGCAGTTCTTC CASSLRRDYNEQFF
few NA 14 TRBJ2-1 TRBV24-1 TGTGCCACCAGTGGGGGGCAGATTTACAATGAGCAGTTCTTC CATSGGQIYNEQFF
few NA 13 TRBJ1-1 TRBV6-2/TRBV6-3 TGTGCCAGCAGGGGATTACTAGGGACTGAAGCTTTCTTT CASRGLLGTEAFF
few NA 12 TRBJ1-4 TRBV28 TGTGCCTGCGGAAGGGGTGGTGAAAAACTGTTTTTT CACGRGGEKLFF
few NA 17 TRBJ2-3 TRBV2 TGTGCCAGCAGTGAAGGTCTCACCAGGGGACGCACAGATACGCAGTATTTT CASSEGLTRGRTDTQYF
many TRBD1 15 TRBJ2-5 TRBV12-3/TRBV12-4 TGTGCCAGCAGTCAAGGGACAGGGATCCAAGAGACCCAGTACTTC CASSQGTGIQETQYF
NA NA 15 TRBJ2-3 TRBV9 TGTGCCAGCAGCTTAAGGGGGGGCATTACAGATACGCAGTATTTT CASSLRGGITDTQYF
many NA 15 TRBJ2-2 TRBV4-2 TGTGCCAGCAGCCAGGGAACTAGCAACACCGGGGAGCTGTTTTTT CASSQGTSNTGELFF
NA NA 15 TRBJ2-2 TRBV20-1 TGCAGTGCTAGAGACCCGCGCCGCAACACCGGGGAGCTGCTTTTT CSARDPRRNTGELLF
NA NA 13 TRBJ1-6 TRBV20-1 TGCAGTGCCGTTAACTCCTATAATTCACCCCTCCACTTT CSAVNSYNSPLHF
NA NA 13 TRBJ2-2 TRBV20-1 TGCAGTGCTAGAGATGGAGGCTCCGGGGAGCTGTTTTTT CSARDGGSGELFF
few NA 14 TRBJ2-5 TRBV5-5 TGTGCCAGCAGCTTGGACCGGTACCAAGAGACCCAGTACTTC CASSLDRYQETQYF
few NA 16 TRBJ2-3 TRBV5-1 TGCGCCAGCAGCTTGGCTTTGGGGGTCAACGCAGATACGCAGTATTTT CASSLALGVNADTQYF
NA TRBD2 15 TRBJ2-5 TRBV2 TGTGCCAGCAATCCAATAGCGGGGGCACAAGAGACCCAGTACTTC CASNPIAGAQETQYF
NA TRBD1 13 TRBJ2-2 TRBV29-1 TGCAGCATCCGGGACAGCAACACCGGGGAGCTGTTTTTT CSIRDSNTGELFF
many NA 16 TRBJ2-1 TRBV7-9 TGTGCCAGCAGCTATGACTTGACAAACTCCTACAATGAGCAGTTCTTC CASSYDLTNSYNEQFF
NA TRBD1 15 TRBJ2-2 TRBV4-3 TGCGCCAGCAGCCATTGGACAGGGGTCGGCGGGGAGCTGTTTTTT CASSHWTGVGGELFF